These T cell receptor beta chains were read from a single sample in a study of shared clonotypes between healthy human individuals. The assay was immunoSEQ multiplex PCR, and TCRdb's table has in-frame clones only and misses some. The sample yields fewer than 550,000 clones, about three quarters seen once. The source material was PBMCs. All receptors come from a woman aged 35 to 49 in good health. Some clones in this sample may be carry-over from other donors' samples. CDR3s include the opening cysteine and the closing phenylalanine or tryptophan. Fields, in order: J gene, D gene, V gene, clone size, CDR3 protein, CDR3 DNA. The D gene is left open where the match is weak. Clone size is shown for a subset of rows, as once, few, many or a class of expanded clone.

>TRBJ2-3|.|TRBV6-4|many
CASSDSVATSTDTQYF
TGTGCCAGCAGTGACTCAGTGGCAACTAGCACAGATACGCAGTATTTT
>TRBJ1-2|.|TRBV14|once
CASSSPRGGHYGYTF
TGTGCCAGCAGCTCACCGCGGGGGGGCCACTATGGCTACACCTTC
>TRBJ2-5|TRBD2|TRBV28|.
CASSLAGGQETQYF
TGTGCCAGCAGTTTAGCGGGGGGTCAAGAGACCCAGTACTTC
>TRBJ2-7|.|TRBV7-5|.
CVRSLPSPWWGGEQYF
TGTGTCAGAAGCCTACCCTCCCCTTGGTGGGGCGGCGAGCAGTACTTC
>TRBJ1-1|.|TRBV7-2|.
CASSSNGIFDEAFF
TGTGCCAGCAGCTCAAACGGGATCTTCGATGAAGCTTTCTTT
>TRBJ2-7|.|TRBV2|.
CASSVDRRSYEQYF
TGTGCCAGCAGTGTTGATCGCAGATCCTACGAGCAGTACTTC
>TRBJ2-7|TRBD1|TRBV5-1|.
CASSLAGQDSYEQYF
TGCGCCAGCAGCTTGGCCGGACAGGACTCCTACGAGCAGTACTTC
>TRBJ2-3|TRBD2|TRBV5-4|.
CASSSGLAGATDTQYF
TGTGCCAGCAGCTCCGGACTAGCGGGAGCCACAGATACGCAGTATTTT
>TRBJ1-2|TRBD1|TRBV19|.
CASRDRQSVGKANYGYTF
TGTGCCAGTAGGGACAGGCAGTCCGTTGGGAAGGCTAACTATGGCTACACCTTC
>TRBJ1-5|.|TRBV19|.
CASSIGGRGNQPQHF
TGTGCCAGCTCAATAGGGGGAAGGGGCAATCAGCCCCAGCATTTT
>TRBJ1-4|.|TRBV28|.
CASSPPRGRGGDEKLFF
TGTGCCAGCAGCCCCCCCCGCGGTAGGGGAGGGGACGAAAAACTGTTTTTT
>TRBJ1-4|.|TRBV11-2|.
CASRSLGAGEKLFF
TGTGCCAGCAGATCCCTGGGGGCGGGGGAAAAACTGTTTTTT
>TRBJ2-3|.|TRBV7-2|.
CASLRRGDTQYF
TGTGCCTCCCTACGCAGGGGAGATACGCAGTATTTT
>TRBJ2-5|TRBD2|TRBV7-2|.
CASSLAMLAGGLETQYF
TGTGCCAGCAGCTTAGCTATGCTAGCGGGAGGTCTTGAGACCCAGTACTTC
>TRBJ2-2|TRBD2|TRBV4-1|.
CASSQGVLAVTDANTGELFF
TGCGCCAGCAGCCAAGGAGTACTAGCGGTTACCGACGCGAACACCGGGGAGCTGTTTTTT
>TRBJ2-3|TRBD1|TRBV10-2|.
CASSDLGQGTDTQYF
TGCGCCAGCAGTGACCTGGGACAGGGCACAGATACGCAGTATTTT
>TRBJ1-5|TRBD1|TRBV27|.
CASSPRDRRNNQPQHF
TGTGCCAGCAGCCCTCGGGACAGGAGAAACAATCAGCCCCAGCATTTT